The 30 T cell receptor beta chains reported below all come from one sample, sequenced in a study of T-cell reconstitution after alpha-beta-depleted transplantation in children. A TCRbeta library incorporating unique molecular identifiers was prepared. Each CDR3 protein is one row after TCRdb ran MiXCR on the PCR reads. The data show approximately 110,000 distinct CDR3 sequences, about 23% seen once. Sequenced here: PBMCs, mostly from graft donor cells, sampled 180 days after TCRalphabeta/CD19-depleted stem cell transplant. The receptor set was obtained from a male patient between 2 and 15 years old who had a stem cell transplant for chronic granulomatous disease, so the T cells may come from the graft donor.

In its sample, this clonotype was seen a few times. The V and J genes are TRBV5-1 and TRBJ1-2, with D perhaps TRBD1 (6 bases). Germline CDR1 is SGHRS and CDR2 is YFSETQ. Trimming stripped 6 bases from V and 2 bases from J, with 14 bases between. The CDR3 is 14 amino acids. CDR3 sequence: CASTMTTGNYGYTF. The CDR3 DNA reads TGCGCCAGCACCATGACCACAGGGAACTATGGCTACACCTTC.

This clonotype was seen a handful of times. This chain uses TRBV6-5 with TRBJ2-7, with D unclear. There are 14 residues in the CDR3. Trimming removed 0 bases at V and 4 bases at J, with 10 bases between. Germline loops: CDR1 MNHEY, CDR2 SVGAGI. This CDR3 reads CASSYSRVGYEQYF. In DNA form, the CDR3 reads TGTGCCAGCAGTTACTCAAGGGTTGGATACGAGCAGTACTTC.

The chain employs TRBV7-2 and TRBJ2-3, with TRBD1 matching 7 bases. The CDR3 has 14 amino acids. In germline, CDR1 is SGHTA, CDR2 FQGNSA. The trim removed 5 bases at V and 4 bases at J, leaving 6 bases unmatched. Here the CDR3 reads CASSRDRAADTQYF. The CDR3 nucleotides are TGTGCCAGCAGCCGAGACAGGGCAGCAGATACGCAGTATTTT.

CDR3 coding DNA: TGTGCCAGCACTCCTCTACCAGGGGCCACAGATACGCAGTATTTT. Its protein is CASTPLPGATDTQYF. The V and J genes are TRBV5-5 and TRBJ2-3; tentative D call: TRBD1 (6 bases). Germline loops: CDR1 SGHKS, CDR2 YYEKEE (reference sequence). Trimming removed 6 bases from V and 2 bases from J, with 16 bases in between. The CDR3 spans 15 residues.

The J gene is TRBJ2-7, the V gene TRBV11-2, with 7 bases matching TRBD2. The germline V gene encodes CDR1 SGHAT and CDR2 FQNNGV. Trimming at V came to 1 base and at J to 7 bases, leaving 4 bases not matched to a gene. The CDR3 totals 13 residues. CDR3 sequence: CASSLVGRNEQYF. The CDR3 nucleotides read TGTGCCAGCAGCTTAGTCGGGAGGAATGAGCAGTACTTC.

This clonotype was detected ten times or more. The V gene is TRBV29-1, the J gene TRBJ2-1; D is possibly TRBD2 (5 bases). The CDR3 loop spans 12 amino acids. V shed 7 bases and J shed 10 bases, with 17 bases lying between them. CDR1 and CDR2 from the germline V gene are SQVTM and ANQGSEA. The CDR3 coding sequence is TGCAGCGCGCCTCTAGCCGCCGGGGAGCAGTTCTTC. It encodes CSAPLAAGEQFF.

This clonotype showed up many times. This chain uses TRBV20-1 with TRBJ2-7; perhaps TRBD2 as D (6 bases). This CDR3 is 13 amino acids long. Germline V CDR1 and CDR2: DFQATT, SNEGSKA (reference sequence). V dropped 5 bases and J dropped 7 bases, with 18 bases sitting between them. The CDR3: CSASFPAGMEQYF. In nucleotides, the CDR3 is TGCAGTGCTTCCTTCCCGGCGGGGATGGAGCAGTACTTC.

The sample holds many counts of this clonotype. V gene TRBV28 combines with J gene TRBJ2-7; D gene ambiguous. CDR3 length: 13 amino acids. In germline, CDR1 is MDHEN, CDR2 SYDVKM. The V gene lost 3 bases and the J gene lost 4 bases, with 10 bases spanning the gap. The CDR3 bases are TGTGCCAGCAGTTTGAATGTCTTTTACGAGCAGTACTTC. This gives the protein CASSLNVFYEQYF.

This clonotype was observed at least ten times. The gene calls are TRBV20-1 and TRBJ2-3; TRBD2 agrees at 13 bases. This CDR3 region has 16 residues. Germline V gene sequence: CDR1 DFQATT, CDR2 SNEGSKA (reference sequence). V was clipped by 3 bases and J by 2 bases; unmatched bases: 5. For the CDR3, the DNA is TGCAGTGCTAGGCGGACTAGCGGGAGTATCACAGATACGCAGTATTTT. Translating it yields CSARRTSGSITDTQYF.

Only a few counts were recorded for this clonotype. V gene TRBV6-5 combines with J gene TRBJ1-2; the match to TRBD1 covers 9 bases. J gave up 2 bases and V 0 bases, and 1 base lay outside the gene matches. CDR3 size: 15 residues. Germline CDR1 is MNHEY and CDR2 is SVGAGI. This chain's CDR3 is CASSYSGTGNYGYTF. In nucleotides, the CDR3 is TGTGCCAGCAGTTACTCCGGGACAGGGAACTATGGCTACACCTTC.

This clonotype has a count of ten or more. DNA of the CDR3: TGCAGTGCTAGGGACGGCAAGCTCAATCAGCCCCAGCATTTT. Amino acid sequence: CSARDGKLNQPQHF. The gene calls are TRBV20-1 and TRBJ1-5; D ambiguous. The CDR3 has 14 amino acids. Trimming stripped 3 bases from V and 3 bases from J, with 12 bases between. Germline V CDR1 and CDR2: DFQATT, SNEGSKA (reference sequence).

Ten or more counts support this clonotype. This sequence joins TRBV6-5 and TRBJ1-6, with D uncertain. V lost 4 bases and J lost 9, with 16 bases in between. The CDR3 is made up of 15 amino acids. CDR1 and CDR2 (germline): MNHEY, SVGAGI. CDR3 bases: TGTGCCAGCAGTTCCCAGGAGGGAGGCAGTTCACCCCTCCACTTT. It yields the protein CASSSQEGGSSPLHF.

This clonotype was counted at least ten times. This chain links TRBV5-1 with TRBJ2-7; D might be TRBD2 (5 bases). The CDR3 runs 13 residues. Trimming shortened V by 0 bases and J by 2 bases, and 6 bases separated the two germline ends. The germline V gene encodes CDR1 SGHRS and CDR2 YFSETQ. In nucleotides, the CDR3 is TGCGCCAGCAGCTTGGGACTAACCTACGAGCAGTACTTC. Translation: CASSLGLTYEQYF.

This clonotype was seen repeatedly, ten times or more. The V gene is TRBV29-1, the J gene TRBJ2-7; 8 nucleotides match TRBD1. Germline CDR1 SQVTM, CDR2 ANQGSEA. The J segment lost 0 bases and the V segment lost 4 bases, leaving 14 bases of the junction unmatched. CDR3 length: 17 amino acids. The CDR3 reads CSVVSGRGHSSSYEQYF. CDR3 nucleotides: TGCAGCGTTGTCAGCGGCAGGGGGCATTCAAGCTCCTACGAGCAGTACTTC.

This clonotype was seen once. This sequence joins TRBV5-1 and TRBJ2-1; D is uncertain. Germline CDR1 is SGHRS and CDR2 is YFSETQ. V lost 2 bases and J 6 bases, leaving 12 bases between the germline ends. This CDR3 comprises 14 residues. The CDR3 protein is CASSFGQSGNEQFF. The CDR3 DNA is TGCGCCAGCAGCTTCGGGCAGTCGGGCAATGAGCAGTTCTTC.

J is TRBJ2-7 and V is TRBV5-1; the D is unclear. CDR1 is SGHRS and CDR2 is YFSETQ in the germline V gene. V dropped 4 bases and J dropped 6 bases, with 14 bases sitting between them. This CDR3 has 13 amino acids. CDR3 protein: CASSLNVLSEQYF. The CDR3 nucleotides are TGCGCCAGCAGCCTGAATGTTCTTAGCGAGCAGTACTTC.

CDR3 region: CSVDRTADTDTQYF. CDR3 in DNA: TGCAGCGTTGATAGGACAGCCGACACAGATACGCAGTATTTT. The chain joins TRBV29-1 to TRBJ2-3, with a possible D match to TRBD1 (6 bases). Germline lookup yields CDR1 SQVTM and CDR2 ANQGSEA. Trimming took off 3 bases at V and 2 bases at J, with 12 bases between the two ends. This CDR3 has 14 residues.

A remark on this clonotype: A read error may be the cause here, since a much bigger clone is one base away. The rearrangement joins TRBV29-1 to TRBJ2-5, with D hard to call. Trimming removed 8 bases at V and 6 bases at J, with 10 bases between. The CDR3 consists of 10 residues. CDR1 and CDR2 (germline): SQVTM, ANQGSEA. CDR3 loop: CSFVKKTQYF. DNA for the CDR3: TGCAGCTTTGTTAAGAAGACCCAGTACTTC.

This clonotype appeared many times. The rearrangement uses TRBV5-1 and TRBJ2-2; D possibly corresponds to TRBD1 (5 bases). The germline V and J ends were trimmed by 2 bases and 9 bases, with 14 bases remaining between them. From germline, CDR1 is SGHRS and CDR2 YFSETQ. The CDR3 contains 14 residues. The CDR3 sequence: CASSFSQGNRELFF. CDR3 nucleotides: TGCGCCAGCAGCTTTTCGCAGGGTAACCGGGAGCTGTTTTTT.

This clonotype was seen many times. The V and J genes are TRBV12-3 or TRBV12-4 and TRBJ1-1; D is uncertain. The CDR3 covers 15 residues. V shed 6 bases and J shed 2 bases, with 16 bases lying between them. The CDR3 region has the DNA TGTGCCAGCAGCCCGAAATGGGAAGGAAACACTGAAGCTTTCTTT. This sequence encodes CASSPKWEGNTEAFF.

This clonotype was picked up many times. This chain links TRBV21-1 with TRBJ2-5; the table assigns TRBD1, which was not confirmed against the DNA. TRBV21-1 is a pseudogene locus. CDR3 length: 15 residues. The CDR3 is CASSRDRGIQETQYF. CDR3 in DNA: TGTGCCAGCAGCAGGGACAGGGGGATTCAAGAGACCCAGTACTTC.

The CDR3 DNA reads TGTGCCAGCTCACCAGACAGGGTCTACAATGAGCAGTTCTTC. Translating gives CASSPDRVYNEQFF. V usage is TRBV18 and J usage is TRBJ2-1; 7 bases map to TRBD1. This CDR3 contains 14 residues. V was pared by 2 bases and J by 3 bases, with 1 base of the junction left unmatched. Germline V gives CDR1 KGHSH, CDR2 LQKENI.

This clonotype occurred many times. The chain combines TRBV10-3 with TRBJ2-2; a weak D match, TRBD1 (5 bases). There are 13 residues in the CDR3. V was trimmed by 6 bases and J by 7 bases, leaving 12 bases between them. The germline CDR1 and CDR2 sequences are ENHRY and SYGVKD. CDR3 region: CAISRTGYGELFF. The DNA for the CDR3 is TGTGCCATCAGCCGAACAGGTTACGGGGAGCTGTTTTTT.

In its sample, this clonotype was seen many times. The chain combines TRBV6-2 or TRBV6-3 with TRBJ2-1, with TRBD1 identical over 8 bases. The CDR3 spans 13 residues. Germline CDR1 is MNHEY and CDR2 is SVGEGT. V dropped 6 bases and J dropped 9; count of bases not matched to a gene: 7. The CDR3 DNA sequence: TGTGCCAGCAGATACAGGGGGATCTTTGAGCAGTTCTTC. Its translation is CASRYRGIFEQFF.

V usage is TRBV12-3 or TRBV12-4 and J usage is TRBJ1-2; 9 bases map to TRBD1. J lost 3 bases, V lost 6 bases, and 2 bases had no gene match. This CDR3 is built from 13 residues. CDR3 loop: CASSRTGDYGYTF. The DNA for the CDR3 is TGTGCCAGCAGCCGGACAGGGGACTATGGCTACACCTTC.

This clonotype was counted at least ten times. The chain combines TRBV12-3 or TRBV12-4 with TRBJ2-3, with 7 bases fitting TRBD2. The CDR3 runs 17 residues. J was trimmed by 1 base and V by 6 bases; bases with no gene match: 13. The CDR3 coding sequence is TGTGCCAGCAGACCGAGCGGGGCTAGCGGACGCACAGATACGCAGTATTTT. Translating it yields CASRPSGASGRTDTQYF.

This clonotype was detected only a few times. J is TRBJ1-6 and V is TRBV12-3 or TRBV12-4; D gene ambiguous. V was clipped by 1 base and J by 6 bases, with 10 bases between them. This CDR3 contains 15 residues. The CDR3 loop is CASSLESGANSPLHF. Written as DNA, the CDR3 is TGTGCCAGCAGTTTAGAGTCAGGCGCTAATTCACCCCTCCACTTT.

This clonotype was recorded at least ten times. This chain links TRBV27 with TRBJ2-6; D possibly matches TRBD1 or TRBD2 (5 bases each). Trimming removed 7 bases from V and 4 bases from J, with 14 bases in between. Germline values: CDR1 MNHEY, CDR2 SMNVEV (reference sequence). This CDR3 has 15 amino acids. The CDR3 DNA is TGTGCCAGCAATATGAGGGGAGTCGGGGCCAACGTCCTGACTTTC. Its protein is CASNMRGVGANVLTF.

The V and J genes are TRBV12-3 or TRBV12-4 and TRBJ1-1; no clear D gene. The CDR3 is 13 amino acids. V was trimmed by 5 bases and J by 4 bases, leaving 11 bases between them. The CDR3 coding sequence is TGTGCCAGCAGTGGGCCAGTTGGCACTGAAGCTTTCTTT. It is translated as CASSGPVGTEAFF.

The rearrangement uses TRBV6-1 and TRBJ2-7, with 11 bases lining up with TRBD1. Unmatched junction bases numbered 7, after V lost 6 bases and J lost 3 bases. There are 15 residues in the CDR3. In germline, CDR1 is MNHNS, CDR2 SASEGT. CDR3 nucleotide sequence: TGTGCCAGCAGGAACGCCGGGACAGGGGGCTACGAGCAGTACTTC. Residues: CASRNAGTGGYEQYF.